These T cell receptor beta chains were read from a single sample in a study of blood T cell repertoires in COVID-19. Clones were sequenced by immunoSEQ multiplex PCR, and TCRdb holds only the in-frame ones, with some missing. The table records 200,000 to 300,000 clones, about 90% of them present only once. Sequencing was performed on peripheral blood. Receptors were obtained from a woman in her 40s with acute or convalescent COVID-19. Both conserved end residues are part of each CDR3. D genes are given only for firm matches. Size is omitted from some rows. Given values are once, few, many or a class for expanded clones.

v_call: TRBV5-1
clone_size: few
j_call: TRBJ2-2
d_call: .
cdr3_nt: TGCGCCAGTAAACTCAGGGGGGCGAACACCGGGGAGCTGTTTTTT
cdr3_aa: CASKLRGANTGELFF

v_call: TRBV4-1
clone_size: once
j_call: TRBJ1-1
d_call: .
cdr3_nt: TGCGCCAGCAGCCAAGCCGTGAACACTGAAGCTTTCTTT
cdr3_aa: CASSQAVNTEAFF

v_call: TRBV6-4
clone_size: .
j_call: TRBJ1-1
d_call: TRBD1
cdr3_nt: TGTGCCAGCAGTAATTTCTTGGTGACAGGGGGGGCACGGACTGAAGCTTTCTTT
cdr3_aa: CASSNFLVTGGARTEAFF

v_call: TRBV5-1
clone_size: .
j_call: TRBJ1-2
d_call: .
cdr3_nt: TGCGCCAGCAGCTTGGATCCGGGGTTGGGCTATGGCTACACCTTC
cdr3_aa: CASSLDPGLGYGYTF

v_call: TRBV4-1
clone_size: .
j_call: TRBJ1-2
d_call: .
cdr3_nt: TGCGCCAGCAGCCAGGGCGGGGCAGAGTTAATGTGGGGCTACACCTTC
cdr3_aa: CASSQGGAELMWGYTF

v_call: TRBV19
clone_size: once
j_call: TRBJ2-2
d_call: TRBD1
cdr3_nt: TGTGCCTCCTCAGGGGGTCCCGGGGAGCTGTTTTTT
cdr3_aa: CASSGGPGELFF

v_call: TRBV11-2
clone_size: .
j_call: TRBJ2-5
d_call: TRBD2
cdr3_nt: TGTGCCAGCAGCTTGCCGGGACTAGGGTCCCAGTACTTC
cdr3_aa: CASSLPGLGSQYF

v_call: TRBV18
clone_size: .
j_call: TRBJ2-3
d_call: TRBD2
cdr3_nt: TGTGCCAGCTCACCACGGCGGGGGGGCACAGATACGCAGTATTTT
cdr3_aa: CASSPRRGGTDTQYF

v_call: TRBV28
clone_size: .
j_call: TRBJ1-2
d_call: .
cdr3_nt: TGTGCCAGCAGTCCAAGAGGATATATATGGGGCTACACCTTC
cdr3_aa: CASSPRGYIWGYTF

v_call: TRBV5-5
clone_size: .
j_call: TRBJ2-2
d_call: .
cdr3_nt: TGTGCCAGCAGCTTGGCACCTAGTTACACCGGGGAGCTGTTTTTT
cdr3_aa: CASSLAPSYTGELFF

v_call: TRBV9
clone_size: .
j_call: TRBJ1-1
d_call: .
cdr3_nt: TGTGCCAGCAGCGTAGAGAGGGGGACTGAAGCTTTCTTT
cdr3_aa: CASSVERGTEAFF

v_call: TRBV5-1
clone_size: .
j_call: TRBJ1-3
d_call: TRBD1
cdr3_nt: TGCGCCAGCAGCTTGGCAGGGACAGGGGGAAACACCATATATTTT
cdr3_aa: CASSLAGTGGNTIYF

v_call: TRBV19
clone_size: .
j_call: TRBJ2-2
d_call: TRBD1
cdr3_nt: TGTGCCAGTAGTACCCTCAACAGGGGCCTCGCCGGGGAGCTGTTTTTT
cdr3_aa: CASSTLNRGLAGELFF

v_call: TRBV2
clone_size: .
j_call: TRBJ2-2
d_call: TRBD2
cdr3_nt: TGTGCCAGCAGCGAAAGTGGGGGGGAGAACACCGGGGAGCTGTTTTTT
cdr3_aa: CASSESGGENTGELFF

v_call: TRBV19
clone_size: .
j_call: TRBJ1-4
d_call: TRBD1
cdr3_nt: TGTGCCAGTTCGGGACAGGGGAAAGAAAAACTGTTTTTT
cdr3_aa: CASSGQGKEKLFF

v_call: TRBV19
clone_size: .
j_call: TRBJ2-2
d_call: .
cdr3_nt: TGTGCCAGTAGTAAGCCGGGAATGAACACCGGGGAGCTGTTTTTT
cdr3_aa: CASSKPGMNTGELFF

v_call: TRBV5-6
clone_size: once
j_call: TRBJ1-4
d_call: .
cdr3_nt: TGTGCCAGCAGCTTAGTCCCGGGGGCTAATGAAAAACTGTTTTTT
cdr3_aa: CASSLVPGANEKLFF

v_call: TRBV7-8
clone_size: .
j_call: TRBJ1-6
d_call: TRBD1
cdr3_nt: TGTGCCAGCAGCTTAGCTCCTCCGGGACAGGGCGGTTCACCCCTCCACTTT
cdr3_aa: CASSLAPPGQGGSPLHF

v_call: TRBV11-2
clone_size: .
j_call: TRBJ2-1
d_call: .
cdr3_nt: TGTGCCAGCAGCTTATCAAGGGGTGAGCAGTTCTTC
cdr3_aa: CASSLSRGEQFF

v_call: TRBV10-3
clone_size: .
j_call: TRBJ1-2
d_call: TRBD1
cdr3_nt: TGTGCCATTGAGGGGGCGCGTGGTAACTATGGCTACACCTTC
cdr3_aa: CAIEGARGNYGYTF

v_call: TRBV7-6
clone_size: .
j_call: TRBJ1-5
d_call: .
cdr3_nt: TGTGCCAGCAGCTTAATGTACAATCAGCCCCAGCATTTT
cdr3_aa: CASSLMYNQPQHF

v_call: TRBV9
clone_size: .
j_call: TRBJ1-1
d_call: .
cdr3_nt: TGTGCCAGCAGCGTAAGGGGAAACACTGAAGCTTTCTTT
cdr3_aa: CASSVRGNTEAFF

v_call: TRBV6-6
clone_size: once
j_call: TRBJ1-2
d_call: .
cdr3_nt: TGTGCCAGCAGTTCCGGACAATTCTACACCTTC
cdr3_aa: CASSSGQFYTF

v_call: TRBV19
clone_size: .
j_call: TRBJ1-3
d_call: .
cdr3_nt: TGTGCCAGTAGTATAGTCGTGAGGAGCTCTGGAAACACCATATATTTT
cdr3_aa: CASSIVVRSSGNTIYF

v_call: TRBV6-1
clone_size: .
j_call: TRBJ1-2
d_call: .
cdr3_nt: TGTGCCAGCAGTGAAGGGGCCTACTATGGCTACACCTTC
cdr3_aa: CASSEGAYYGYTF

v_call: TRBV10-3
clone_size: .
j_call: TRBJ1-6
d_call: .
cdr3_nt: TGTGCCATCAGTGAGAAAAGGGGGTATTCACCCCTCCACTTT
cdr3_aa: CAISEKRGYSPLHF

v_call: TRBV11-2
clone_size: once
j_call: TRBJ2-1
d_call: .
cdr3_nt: TGTGCCAGCAGCTTAGATCGCAGCGGATACAATGAGCAGTTCTTC
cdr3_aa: CASSLDRSGYNEQFF

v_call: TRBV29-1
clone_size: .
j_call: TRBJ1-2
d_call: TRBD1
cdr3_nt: TGCAGCGTTGAGCGGCAGGGGGCTTATGGCTACACCTTC
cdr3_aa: CSVERQGAYGYTF

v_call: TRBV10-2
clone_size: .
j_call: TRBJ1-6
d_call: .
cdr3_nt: TGCGCCAGCAGTGAGTCAGCACAGTTTTCACCCCTCCACTTT
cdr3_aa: CASSESAQFSPLHF

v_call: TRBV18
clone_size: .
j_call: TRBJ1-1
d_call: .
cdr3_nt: TGTGCCAGCTCCTCGAGGGTGGACCCTTATAATACTTACACTGAAGCTTTCTTT
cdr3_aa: CASSSRVDPYNTYTEAFF

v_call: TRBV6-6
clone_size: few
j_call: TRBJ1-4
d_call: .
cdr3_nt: TGTGCCAGCAGAAATCGGGAGGGTAATGAAAAACTGTTTTTT
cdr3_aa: CASRNREGNEKLFF

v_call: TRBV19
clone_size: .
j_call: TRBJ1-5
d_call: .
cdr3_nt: TGTGCCAGTAGTATTATACAGGGACGGGATCAGCCCCAGCATTTT
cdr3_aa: CASSIIQGRDQPQHF

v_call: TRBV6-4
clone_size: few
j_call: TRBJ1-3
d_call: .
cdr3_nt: TGTGCCAGCACTCATCCAACAGGGAGCTCTGGAAACACCATATATTTT
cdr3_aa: CASTHPTGSSGNTIYF

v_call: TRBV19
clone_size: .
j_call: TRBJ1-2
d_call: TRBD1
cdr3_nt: TGTGCCAGTAGTTCTACCCAGGGGGTCCCCTATGGCTACACCTTC
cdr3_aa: CASSSTQGVPYGYTF

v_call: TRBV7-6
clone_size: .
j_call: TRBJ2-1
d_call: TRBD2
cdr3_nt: TGTGCCAGCAGCTTGTCCAGCGGGGGTTACAATGAGCAGTTCTTC
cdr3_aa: CASSLSSGGYNEQFF

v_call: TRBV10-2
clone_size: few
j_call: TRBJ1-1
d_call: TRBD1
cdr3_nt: TGCGCCAGCACCTCCGGGACAGGGGGCGGGTACACTGAAGCTTTCTTT
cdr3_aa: CASTSGTGGGYTEAFF

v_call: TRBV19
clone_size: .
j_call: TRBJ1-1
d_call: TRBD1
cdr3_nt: TGTGCCAGTAGTATGATCAGGGGGGCGCGGGGACCAAAGAACACTGAAGCTTTCTTT
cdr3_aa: CASSMIRGARGPKNTEAFF

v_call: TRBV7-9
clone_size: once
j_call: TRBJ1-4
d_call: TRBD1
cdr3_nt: TGTGCCAGCAGCTCGAACACCGGGACAGGTGTCGATAGGGGGGAAAAACTGTTTTTT
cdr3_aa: CASSSNTGTGVDRGEKLFF

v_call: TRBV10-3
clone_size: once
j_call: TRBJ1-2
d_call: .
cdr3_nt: TGTGCCATCAGTGAGTCGACGTCAGGGGTCGGTGGCTACACCTTC
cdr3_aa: CAISESTSGVGGYTF

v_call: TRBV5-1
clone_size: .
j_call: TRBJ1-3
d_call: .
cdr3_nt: TGCGCCAGCAGCTTGGGAGACTCTGGAAACACCATATATTTT
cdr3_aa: CASSLGDSGNTIYF

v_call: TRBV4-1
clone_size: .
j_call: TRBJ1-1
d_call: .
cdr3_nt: TGCGCCAGCAGCCAAGTTTCAGTGAACACTGAAGCTTTCTTT
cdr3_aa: CASSQVSVNTEAFF

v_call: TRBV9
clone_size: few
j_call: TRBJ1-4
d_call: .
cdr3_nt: TGTGCCAGCAGCGTAGGAGGAAGGGGAGGAAATGAAAAACTGTTTTTT
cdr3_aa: CASSVGGRGGNEKLFF

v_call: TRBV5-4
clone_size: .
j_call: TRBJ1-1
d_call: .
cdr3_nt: TGTGCCAGCAGCTTGGAGGCGGGGGCAAACACTGAAGCTTTCTTT
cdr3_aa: CASSLEAGANTEAFF

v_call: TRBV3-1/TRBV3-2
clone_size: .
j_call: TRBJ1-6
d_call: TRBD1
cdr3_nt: TGTGCCAGCAGCCAAGGGAGGGGGCCCTATTCACCCCTCCACTTT
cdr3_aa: CASSQGRGPYSPLHF

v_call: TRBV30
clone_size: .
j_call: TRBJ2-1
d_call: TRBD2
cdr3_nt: TGTGCCTGGAGTAGGCCCACAGCGGGGGTCTACAATGAGCAGTTCTTC
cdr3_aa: CAWSRPTAGVYNEQFF

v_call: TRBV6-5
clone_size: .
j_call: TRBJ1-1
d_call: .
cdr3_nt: TGTGCCAGCAGCCGAGGACTAAACCTGAACACTGAAGCTTTCTTT
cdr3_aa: CASSRGLNLNTEAFF

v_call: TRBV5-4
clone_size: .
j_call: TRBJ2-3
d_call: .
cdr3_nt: TGTGCCAGCAGCTTGAGTGGGACATACACAGATACGCAGTATTTT
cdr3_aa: CASSLSGTYTDTQYF

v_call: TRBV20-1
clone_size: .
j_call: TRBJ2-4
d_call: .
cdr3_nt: TGCAGTGCTATCCAAGCCATTCAGTACTTC
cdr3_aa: CSAIQAIQYF

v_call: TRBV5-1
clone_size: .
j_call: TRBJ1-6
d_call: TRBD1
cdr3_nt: TGCGCCAGCAGCCTGGGACAGTCAATTAGCTCCTATAATTCACCCCTCCACTTT
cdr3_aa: CASSLGQSISSYNSPLHF

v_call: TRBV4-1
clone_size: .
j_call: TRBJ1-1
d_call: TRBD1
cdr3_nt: TGCGCCAGCAGCTTCCGGACAGGGAACACTGAAGCTTTCTTT
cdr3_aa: CASSFRTGNTEAFF